The 31 T cell receptor beta chains below were found in one sample sequenced in a study of neurological immune-mediated disorders. One entry per CDR3 protein results from TCRdb running MiXCR on the 5' RACE reads. The sample lists approximately 66,000 distinct CDR3 sequences, nearly 3.5% occurring once. Sequenced material: PBMCs. These receptors were collected from a man aged 35-49 years with multiple sclerosis.

This clonotype was seen at least ten times. The chain recombines TRBV20-1 with TRBJ2-4, with D possibly TRBD1 on 6 matching bases. The CDR3 covers 14 residues. Germline assignment: CDR1 DFQATT and CDR2 SNEGSKA (reference sequence). V shed 1 base and J shed 7 bases, with 14 bases lying between them. DNA for the CDR3: TGCAGTGCTAGAGCGGGTAGGGGGATTAACATTCAGTACTTC. Protein sequence: CSARAGRGINIQYF.

With respect to this clonotype: The conserved phenylalanine or tryptophan is not found at the CDR3 terminus, so this likely reflects a read error. The chain carries TRBV12-3 or TRBV12-4 and TRBJ1-2, with no clear D. V dropped 3 bases and J dropped 6 bases, with 20 bases sitting between them. The CDR3 spans 16 residues. CDR3 sequence (DNA): TGTGCCAGCAGTTTTCGATTGGGTCAGGCTCACGATGGCTACACCAAC. Residues: CASSFRLGQAHDGYTN.

This clonotype came up many times. The CDR3 sequence is CASVRDSNQPQHF. Written as DNA, the CDR3 is TGTGCCAGTGTTCGGGATAGCAATCAGCCCCAGCATTTT. The chain joins TRBV10-3 to TRBJ1-5; no clear D. V was pared by 10 bases and J by 0 bases, with 10 bases between. CDR1 ENHRY and CDR2 SYGVKD come from the germline V gene. This CDR3 has 13 residues.

This clonotype appeared once. A much larger clone lies a single base off, so this may be a read error. V is TRBV20-1 and J is TRBJ1-2, with TRBD1 identical over 11 bases. This CDR3 has 16 residues. Looked up from germline, CDR1 is DFQATT and CDR2 is SNEGSKA (reference sequence). V trimming: 1 base; J trimming: 1 base; junction bases outside the gene matches: 5. CDR3 coding DNA: TGCAGTGCTAGAGGTGGGACAGGGGGGAATAACTATGGCTACACCTTC. Protein: CSARGGTGGNNYGYTF.

This clonotype was recorded at least ten times. This chain joins TRBV12-3 or TRBV12-4 and TRBJ2-5, with D perhaps given as TRBD1 or TRBD2 (5 bases each). Trimming removed 6 bases at V and 5 bases at J, with 19 bases between. CDR3 size: 15 residues. The CDR3 sequence is CASSPGQGGRETQYF. In nucleotides, the CDR3 is TGTGCCAGCAGCCCGGGGCAGGGCGGGCGGGAGACCCAGTACTTC.

Comments on this clonotype: Given a much more abundant clone one base away, this may be a read error. The chain joins TRBV24-1 to TRBJ2-7, with D hard to call. Deletions cut 3 bases from V and 2 bases from J, with 16 bases between. CDR1 KGHDR and CDR2 SFDVKD come from the germline V gene. This CDR3 has 16 amino acids. CDR3 sequence: CATSDQMTNNPYEQYF. For the CDR3, the DNA is TGTGCCACCAGTGATCAGATGACAAATAACCCCTACGAGCAGTACTTC.

In DNA form, the CDR3 reads TGTGCCAGCAGCGTCCCGGGCCATACTACGCCTGGGGGCTACACCTTC. This encodes CASSVPGHTTPGGYTF. The gene calls are TRBV25-1 and TRBJ1-2, with D unresolved. Looked up from germline, CDR1 is MGHDK and CDR2 is SYGVNS. The ends were cut back, 6 bases at V and 8 bases at J, with 25 bases in the middle. The CDR3 runs 16 residues.

This clonotype was counted at least ten times. This chain uses TRBV9 with TRBJ2-1; 7 positions agree with TRBD1. The ends lost 4 bases at V and 10 bases at J; junction bases unmatched: 11. The CDR3 consists of 14 residues. Germline V CDR1 and CDR2: SGDLS, YYNGEE. CDR3 coding DNA: TGTGCCAGCAGCCCAGGACAGGTCGCAGCGGAGCAGTTCTTC. Protein: CASSPGQVAAEQFF.

This clonotype is termed medium-sized. V and J are TRBV14 and TRBJ2-7; D is unclear. V gave up 10 bases and J gave up 0 bases, with 10 bases separating them. The CDR3 spans 12 residues. The germline CDR1 and CDR2 sequences are SGHDN and FVKESK. CDR3 amino acids: CATGETSYEQYF. In DNA, the CDR3 is TGTGCCACCGGCGAGACCTCCTACGAGCAGTACTTC. Full variable domain (missing parts from reference TRBV14 and TRBJ2-7): EAGVTQFPSHSVIEKGQTVTLRCDPISGHDNLYWYRRVMGKEIKFLLHFVKESKQDESGMPNNRFLAERTGGTYSTLKVQPAELEDSGVYFCATGETSYEQYFGPGTRLTVT.

This clonotype has a count of ten or more. As DNA, the CDR3 is TGTGCCAGCAGCTTAGTTCGGGGGAGGGGTGAAGCTTTCTTT. This gives the protein CASSLVRGRGEAFF. The chain couples TRBV11-2 to TRBJ1-1, with D possibly TRBD1 on 5 matching bases. Per the germline V gene, CDR1 is SGHAT and CDR2 is FQNNGV. The CDR3 has 14 residues. Trimming left V 1 base short and J 7 bases short, with 13 bases between.

Ten or more counts support this clonotype. The CDR3 sequence is CASSLDETSEIQYF. The CDR3, as DNA: TGTGCCAGCAGTTTAGATGAGACTAGCGAGATTCAGTACTTC. The chain carries TRBV27 and TRBJ2-4; 8 bases are a match to TRBD2. The V and J ends lost 2 bases and 10 bases, in that order; junction bases with no gene match: 7. This CDR3 is 14 amino acids long. The germline gives CDR1 MNHEY, CDR2 SMNVEV (reference sequence).

The table lists this clonotype with many counts. The rearrangement uses TRBV5-1 and TRBJ2-7; a possible D gene is TRBD1 (6 bases). CDR1 and CDR2 from the germline V gene are SGHRS and YFSETQ. The CDR3 length is 13 residues. Trimming pared 7 bases from V and 1 base from J, leaving 12 bases between. The CDR3 region has the DNA TGCGCCAGCGGACAGACCGAGTCCTACGAGCAGTACTTC. Translating it yields CASGQTESYEQYF.

This clonotype was seen ten or more times. The chain carries TRBV10-1 and TRBJ2-6; 7 positions match TRBD1. The CDR3 length is 14 residues. V shed 5 bases and J 4 bases; nucleotides not matched to a gene: 2. Germline lookup yields CDR1 WNHNN and CDR2 SYGVQD (reference sequence). The CDR3 sequence is CASSTGEGANVLTF. CDR3 coding DNA: TGCGCCAGCAGTACAGGGGAAGGGGCCAACGTCCTGACTTTC.

This clonotype was found many times. This chain connects TRBV29-1 to TRBJ1-1; weak D call: TRBD1 (6 bases). The CDR3 spans 17 residues. The ends were cut back, 4 bases at V and 4 bases at J, with 25 bases in the middle. CDR1 and CDR2 (germline): SQVTM, ANQGSEA. This chain's CDR3 is CSVGGVHRQGRGTEAFF. The CDR3, as DNA: TGCAGCGTTGGTGGGGTTCACAGGCAGGGGCGAGGCACTGAAGCTTTCTTT.

This clonotype has ten or more counts. V gene TRBV6-6 combines with J gene TRBJ1-1, with D perhaps TRBD1 (5 bases). This CDR3 region has 14 residues. V was clipped by 7 bases and J by 1 base, with 13 bases between them. Germline V gene lookup returns CDR1 MNHNY and CDR2 SVGAGI (reference sequence). The CDR3 nucleotides read TGTGCCAGCAACACCTTCGACAGGAACACTGAAGCTTTCTTT. It translates to CASNTFDRNTEAFF.

This clonotype was found many times. The chain recombines TRBV19 with TRBJ2-5; the match to TRBD1 covers 10 bases. Germline values: CDR1 LNHDA, CDR2 SQIVND (reference sequence). CDR3 length equals 13 residues. V shed 11 bases, J shed 5 bases, and the junction held 8 bases outside the gene matches. The CDR3 nucleotides read TGTGCCGTCCTGGACAGGGGGACGGAGACCCAGTACTTC. It translates to CAVLDRGTETQYF.

In this sample, this clonotype turned up many times. Germline is not matched at one junction end, which may reflect a read error. V usage is TRBV6-5 and J usage is TRBJ1-6, with 10 nucleotides matching TRBD1. The CDR3 runs 14 residues. CDR1 and CDR2 (germline): MNHEY, SVGAGI. The CDR3 region has the DNA TGTGCCAGCAGTCCGGACAGGGGGGCTTCAACCCTCAACTTT. It encodes CASSPDRGASTLNF.

This clonotype has at least ten counts. The chain recombines TRBV25-1 with TRBJ1-4; perhaps TRBD1 as D (5 bases). V lost 7 bases, J lost 10 bases, and 13 bases lay in between. This CDR3 is built from 12 residues. Germline values: CDR1 MGHDK, CDR2 SYGVNS. CDR3 region: CASITGGGKLFF. The CDR3 region has the DNA TGTGCCAGCATCACCGGCGGGGGAAAACTGTTTTTT.

This clonotype was counted many times. This chain links TRBV5-6 with TRBJ1-1; 7 nucleotides line up with TRBD1. The CDR3 extends over 13 amino acids. V dropped 5 bases and J dropped 5; count of bases not matched to a gene: 6. The germline CDR1 and CDR2 sequences are SGHDT and YYEEEE. CDR3 sequence (DNA): TGTGCCAGCAGGTTGACAGGGAGAACTGAAGCTTTCTTT. Protein: CASRLTGRTEAFF.

At least ten counts were recorded for this clonotype. The chain recombines TRBV9 with TRBJ1-1, with D possibly being TRBD1 (6 bases). The CDR3 consists of 13 residues. Germline V gives CDR1 SGDLS, CDR2 YYNGEE. The ends were cut back, 3 bases at V and 1 base at J, with 7 bases in the middle. The CDR3 bases are TGTGCCAGCAGCGCGGACAGGAACACTGAAGCTTTCTTT. This encodes CASSADRNTEAFF. The complete variable domain, with remaining parts taken from reference TRBV9 and TRBJ1-1, reads DSGVTQTPKHLITATGQRVTLRCSPRSGDLSVYWYQQSLDQGLQFLIQYYNGEERAKGNILERFSAQQFPDLHSELNLSSLELGDSALYFCASSADRNTEAFFGQGTRLTVV.

This clonotype was seen repeatedly, ten times or more. The V call is TRBV20-1, the J call TRBJ2-5, with 14 nucleotides matching TRBD2. The junction had 4 bases not matched to a gene; V was cut back by 6 bases and J by 4 bases. Germline-derived CDR1 and CDR2 are DFQATT and SNEGSKA (reference sequence). This CDR3 spans 14 amino acids. The CDR3 spells CSAPTSGRGETQYF. The CDR3 DNA follows: TGCAGTGCCCCGACTAGCGGGAGGGGAGAGACCCAGTACTTC.

Ten or more counts support this clonotype. This chain uses TRBV4-1 with TRBJ1-4; a possible D gene is TRBD1 (6 bases). Germline V gene data show CDR1 as MGHRA and CDR2 as YSYEKL. The CDR3 consists of 11 residues. Trimming removed 5 bases from V and 12 bases from J, with 10 bases in between. Here the CDR3 reads CASSWEGELFF. Here the CDR3 DNA reads TGCGCCAGCAGCTGGGAGGGGGAACTGTTTTTT.

This clonotype has just a few counts. It may be a read error: a sequence one base away is much more abundant. The J gene is TRBJ2-1, the V gene TRBV5-1; D perhaps matches TRBD2 (5 bases). Germline V gene lookup returns CDR1 SGHRS and CDR2 YFSETQ. The CDR3 runs to 15 residues. The CDR3 coding sequence is TGCGCCAGCAGCTTGGGGGCGACTACAAACAATGCGCAGTTCTTC. Translated: CASSLGATTNNAQFF.

This clonotype was seen at least ten times. This chain uses TRBV6-5 with TRBJ1-3; D is undetermined. The CDR3 length is 15 residues. Germline CDR1 and CDR2: MNHEY and SVGAGI. Trimming took 0 bases from V and 1 from J, leaving 7 bases between them. The CDR3 sequence is CASSYSGGSGNTIYF. Written as DNA, the CDR3 is TGTGCCAGCAGTTACTCTGGAGGTTCTGGAAACACCATATATTTT.

This clonotype occurred many times. The rearrangement joins TRBV7-8 to TRBJ2-2; D may correspond to TRBD1 or TRBD2 (5 bases each). The CDR3 consists of 16 residues. Germline CDR1 reads SGHVS; CDR2 reads FQNEAQ. The V end lost 5 bases, the J end lost 5 bases, and 18 bases lay between the germline ends. The CDR3: CASSRRGDSGTGELFF. The CDR3 DNA reads as TGTGCCAGCAGCAGACGGGGCGACTCGGGGACCGGGGAGCTGTTTTTT. Combining the CDR3 with reference TRBV7-8 and TRBJ2-2 gives the whole variable domain GAGVSQSPRYKVAKRGQDVALRCDPISGHVSLFWYQQALGQGPEFLTYFQNEAQLDKSGLPSDRFFAERPEGSVSTLKIQRTQQEDSAVYLCASSRRGDSGTGELFFGEGSRLTVL.

In its sample, this clonotype was seen many times. The genes are TRBV5-1 and TRBJ1-2; unclear D gene. Per germline, CDR1 SGHRS and CDR2 YFSETQ. Trimming took 0 bases from V and 4 from J, leaving 10 bases between them. The CDR3 totals 14 residues. DNA of the CDR3: TGCGCCAGCAGCTTGGCCACGGCAGTCTATGGCTACACCTTC. Its protein is CASSLATAVYGYTF.

This clonotype was found many times. This chain joins TRBV12-3 or TRBV12-4 and TRBJ2-7, with a tentative D call TRBD1 (5 bases). The ends were cut back, 4 bases at V and 6 bases at J, with 19 bases in the middle. The CDR3 sequence is 15 residues long. The CDR3 sequence: CASSSPTAGLGEQYF. CDR3 bases: TGTGCCAGCAGTTCCCCCACCGCAGGGTTGGGCGAGCAGTACTTC.

This clonotype showed up many times. The DNA of the CDR3 is TGTGCCAGCAGTTTAAACCCATGGACTAGCGGGAGGGGTGAGCAGTTCTTC. This gives the protein CASSLNPWTSGRGEQFF. This chain uses TRBV27 with TRBJ2-1; 15 bases are shared with TRBD2. The germline V gene encodes CDR1 MNHEY and CDR2 SMNVEV (reference sequence). The V segment lost 2 bases and the J segment 9 bases; nucleotides outside the gene matches: 8. This CDR3 region has 17 residues.

This clonotype was detected ten times or more. This chain uses TRBV5-1 with TRBJ2-5; 9 bases are a match to TRBD1. This CDR3 spans 15 amino acids. CDR1 SGHRS and CDR2 YFSETQ come from the germline V gene. Trimming cost V 3 bases and J 5 bases; bases outside gene matches: 8. CDR3 amino acids: CASSSPTGGMETQYF. In nucleotides, the CDR3 is TGCGCCAGCAGCTCGCCTACAGGGGGCATGGAGACCCAGTACTTC.

This clonotype was seen ten or more times. The chain carries TRBV11-1 and TRBJ1-1; the D is unclear. The CDR3 extends over 13 amino acids. CDR1 SGHAT and CDR2 FQDESV come from the germline V gene (reference sequence). The V end was cut by 5 bases, the J end by 0 bases, with 7 bases between. Here the CDR3 DNA reads TGTGCCAGCAGCGTCGGATTGAACACTGAAGCTTTCTTT. Translating gives CASSVGLNTEAFF.

This clonotype was counted ten times or more. CDR3 coding DNA: TGTGCCAGCAGGATAGACAGAGGCAATCAGCCCCAGCATTTT. It encodes CASRIDRGNQPQHF. The V call is TRBV12-3 or TRBV12-4, the J call TRBJ1-5, with D possibly matching TRBD1 (5 bases). The CDR3 runs 14 residues. The ends were cut back, 6 bases at V and 2 bases at J, with 11 bases in the middle.